This T cell receptor beta chain was retrieved from a study of OX40 agonist ivuxolimab in advanced cancers. The method was immunoSEQ multiplex PCR; TCRdb's version includes in-frame clones alone and lacks a portion of them. This sample has some 80,000 clones, with roughly 90% found just once. The germline V and J ends were trimmed by 3 bases and 0 bases, with 5 bases remaining between them. Germline CDR1 and CDR2: SGHDN and FVKESK. The CDR3 runs 13 residues. The clonotype was recovered from an adult with an advanced solid tumor such as melanoma, head and neck, liver or kidney cancer. Specimen: CD4+ or CD8+ T cells sorted from blood, collected in a trial of the OX40 agonist ivuxolimab. The genes are TRBV14 and TRBJ1-2; D is unclear. In DNA form, the CDR3 reads TGTGCCAGCAGCCAGCAGGCTAACTATGGCTACACCTTC. Residues: CASSQQANYGYTF.